A single T cell receptor beta chain is shown here with its context. The antigen it recognizes is unknown. Nothing much larger sits one base from this clone, and base qualities are not available. Libraries were constructed by 5' RACE. Reads for this sample came from an Illumina HiSeq 2500. The second PCR ran for about 7 to 11 cycles and used a J-beta primer mix along with a sample-barcoded 5' primer. A unique molecular identifier was introduced onto each TCR beta cDNA molecule by a template-switch 5' adaptor carrying 12 random nucleotides. Each sample yielded at least 2.5 million CDR3-containing paired-end reads. The Mint cDNA synthesis kit, primed by a TRBC-specific oligonucleotide, was used to synthesize first-strand cDNA from all RNA. After uracil-DNA glycosylase treatment, a first 18-cycle PCR used universal primers M1SS and BC2_uni_R on all cDNA. Regarding the original processing steps: For normalization, 1 million high-quality reads, each with a distinct molecular identifier, were randomly selected from each sample. Reads sharing molecular identifiers were discarded rather than binned into consensus sequences. CDR3 identification, clonotype clustering and error correction used MiTCR with a Q25 quality threshold and the strictest error-elimination algorithm. A nonparametric unseen species model with Euler transformation was used to estimate a lower bound on total TCR beta diversity. Starting from the raw public reads, TCRdb applied fastp trimming at Q25, assembled clones with MiXCR and retained in-frame beta chains. Each entry is one CDR3 protein sequence, shown with its most common DNA and genes. What appears here as the V and J calls and clone size reflects TCRdb's work, not the paper's. The sample table holds approximately 790,000 distinct CDR3 sequences, of which 62% were seen once. Around 30% of the sample comes from the top ten.

Donors were under 40 systemically healthy Caucasian individuals from Russia aged roughly 6 to 95 years. About 10 milliliters of peripheral blood were collected from each donor into EDTA-treated Vacutainer tubes. Ficoll-Paque density-gradient centrifugation was used to isolate PBMCs, with at least 6.5 million per sample. Total RNA, at least 6 micrograms per sample, was extracted from PBMCs with Trizol reagent. For every donor, flow cytometry on a PBMC aliquot measured the percentage of naive CD45RAhigh/CD27high T cells. CDR1 and CDR2 were assigned from the germline V gene (reference sequence) as DFQATT and SNEGSKA. Its CDR3 holds 15 amino acids, cysteine through phenylalanine. CDR3 DNA only is kept here, 45 bases in frame from base 1. The germline V end is reduced by 5 bases and the J end by 0 bases; junction bases left unmatched: 4. This sample is part of a study of blood T cells in healthy people across ages (dated by TCRdb to between 2014 and 2017). Regarding the research as a whole: In model experiments, template switching captured about one uniquely barcoded TCR beta cDNA molecule for every two T cells. Using deep sequencing normalized with unique cDNA molecular identifiers, the study measured how TCR beta repertoire diversity changes with age. Donors were grouped into four age groups: young (average about 15 years), middle-aged (39), aged (over 55) and long-lived (just over 80). To avoid experimental bias, donors of different ages were distributed randomly across sequencing lanes. Two additional independent replicas of 1 million unique cDNA reads from the same blood draw were analyzed for two donors (one aged 18 to 30 and one aged 80 or older).

Results and caveats for the whole study, not just this receptor: As age increased, observed TCR beta diversity per million T cells dropped in a roughly linear way, and a significant reduction was already evident by age about 40. Compared with the aged group, the long-lived group had more naive CD4+ T cells, fewer expanded clones and increased TCR diversity, a pattern suggesting age selection. Because the CMV infection status of the donors was unknown, age-related changes in expanded clonotypes may potentially have been confounded. Estimates of total diversity based on one million sequenced T cells were considered lower bounds and underestimates. Bulk unsorted PBMC profiling prevented conclusive comparison of naive and antigen-experienced compartments. A strong correlation was found between observed TCR beta diversity and the percentage of naive T cells measured by flow cytometry.

The TCR comes from a young man in good health. The sequencing input was blood. Recombination linked TRBV20-1 to TRBJ1-6, with 7 junctional bases fitting TRBD1. The CDR3 in this case is CSAVRQGSYNSPLHF. The DNA sequence is given as TGCAGTGCTGTGCGACAGGGCTCCTATAATTCACCCCTCCACTTT.